This T cell receptor (beta chain) was profiled in a study of T cell repertoires in cytomegalovirus infection. This clonotype has a count of ten or more. Its antigen is as yet unknown. The study, taken as a whole, reports: Clonotype analysis showed dominance of the ex vivo response by HLA-C-restricted CMV-specific TCR beta clonotypes.

From the reads, TCRdb called clonotypes with MiXCR, one entry per CDR3 protein. The data contain some 500,000 distinct CDR3 sequences, 25% to 35% of them singletons. Sequencing used cultured PBMCs, obtained from culture after CMV antigen stimulation. The TCR was taken from a human donor in good health (CMV status not recorded). Some clones in this sample may be carry-over from other donors' samples.

CDR3 in amino acids: CASSRGLAGGDTQYF. CDR3 bases: TGTGCCAGCAGTAGGGGACTAGCGGGAGGAGATACGCAGTATTTT. The chain combines TRBV12-3 or TRBV12-4 with TRBJ2-3, with 15 bases identical to TRBD2. This CDR3 has 15 residues. The trim removed 5 bases at V and 5 bases at J, leaving 2 bases unmatched.